The clone carrying this T cell receptor (beta chain) has more than one count but fewer than ten. The data belong to a study of blood T cell repertoires in COVID-19. On the study more broadly: Material from acute and convalescent COVID-19 was sourced from the United States, Italy and Spain. T cells, B-cell-depleted T cells, or PBMCs supplied cDNA or gDNA.

The CDR3 sequence is 15 residues long. The trim removed 5 bases at V and 3 bases at J, leaving 9 bases unmatched. Germline CDR1 ENHRY, CDR2 SYGVKD. Sequenced by immunoSEQ multiplex PCR; TCRdb stores in-frame clones only, minus some. The sample lists some 130,000 clones, roughly 69% occurring once. The chain recombines TRBV10-3 with TRBJ1-2; TRBD1 matches at 7 bases. The specimen sequenced was peripheral blood. The source of this sequence is a woman between 65 and 79 years old with acute or convalescent COVID-19. CDR3 residues: CAISSTNRGDYGYTF. The CDR3 DNA follows: TGTGCCATCAGTTCTACAAACAGGGGTGACTATGGCTACACCTTC.